The 30 T cell receptor beta chains listed next were all sequenced from one sample in a study of T cells in Graves' hyperthyroidism and ophthalmopathy. RNA transcripts provided the source from which TCR beta CDR3 regions were amplified. When the TCR CDR3 underwent first-round RT-PCR, the HTBI primer set was used. TCRdb passed the multiplex PCR reads through MiXCR, listing each CDR3 protein once. The table shows 50,000 to 75,000 distinct CDR3 sequences, with just under 50% occurring only once. The sequenced material came from blood. Receptors originate from a woman aged 25 to 39 with Graves' ophthalmopathy.

The chain uses TRBV6-4 and TRBJ2-4, with D uncertain. Between the trimmed V and J ends, which lost 2 bases and 7 bases, there was a span of 6 bases. The germline V gene has CDR1 MRHNA and CDR2 SNTAGT. The CDR3 contains 12 residues. The CDR3 here is CASSDRQNIQYF. CDR3 DNA sequence: TGTGCCAGCAGTGACCGCCAGAACATTCAGTACTTC.

Concerning this clonotype itself: The conserved closing phenylalanine or tryptophan is absent in this CDR3, likely reflecting a read error. The limits of the CDR3 on the DNA are not certain, so only TCRdb's listed CDR3 is given. CDR3 region: CASRIPTGGKLTMATVV. This chain joins TRBV19 and TRBJ1-2; TRBD1 was called by the table and not checked on the DNA. Germline CDR1 LNHDA, CDR2 SQIVND (reference sequence). The CDR3 totals 17 residues, both ends included.

This clonotype was recorded many times. A much larger clone sits a single nucleotide away, making a read error possible. V is TRBV5-1 and J is TRBJ2-7, with TRBD1 matching 8 bases. This CDR3 has 15 amino acids. Looked up from germline, CDR1 is SGHRS and CDR2 is YFSETQ. CDR3 in amino acids: CASSLRQGSTYGQYF. The DNA for the CDR3 is TGCGCCAGCAGCCTGAGACAGGGGAGCACCTACGGGCAGTACTTC. Variable domain in full (rest from reference TRBV5-1 and TRBJ2-7): KAGVTQTPRYLIKTRGQQVTLSCSPISGHRSVSWYQQTPGQGLQFLFEYFSETQRNKGNFPGRFSGRQFSNSRSEMNVSTLELGDSALYLCASSLRQGSTYGQYFGPGTRLTVT.

This clonotype was seen repeatedly, ten times or more. The chain has TRBV28 and TRBJ1-5; D is undetermined. The V gene's germline CDR1 is MDHEN and CDR2 SYDVKM. Trimming shortened V by 3 bases and J by 2 bases, and 11 bases separated the two germline ends. This CDR3 has 15 amino acids. CDR3 DNA: TGTGCCAGCAGTTTTCTGGGATCGGGCAATCAGCCCCAGCATTTT. It yields the protein CASSFLGSGNQPQHF.

This chain links TRBV7-2 with TRBJ1-1; the D is unclear. CDR1 SGHTA and CDR2 FQGNSA come from the germline V gene. Deletions cut 4 bases from V and 1 base from J, with 10 bases between. There are 14 residues in the CDR3. This CDR3 is CASSSREANTEAFF. In nucleotides, the CDR3 is TGTGCCAGCAGCTCCCGGGAGGCGAACACTGAAGCTTTCTTT.

This clonotype has ten or more counts. The chain employs TRBV7-9 and TRBJ2-3; 7 nucleotides match TRBD1. The CDR3 runs 16 residues. CDR1 and CDR2 (germline): SEHNR, FQNEAQ (reference sequence). V dropped 5 bases and J dropped 1; count of bases not matched to a gene: 9. The CDR3 DNA reads as TGTGCCAGCAGCCTATGGGGCACAGGGGGCACAGATACGCAGTATTTT. Translated, it gives CASSLWGTGGTDTQYF.

This chain links TRBV29-1 with TRBJ2-7; D may be TRBD2 (6 bases). The CDR3 extends over 13 amino acids. Germline values: CDR1 SQVTM, CDR2 ANQGSEA. Trimming took 4 bases from V and 7 from J, leaving 17 bases between them. Here the CDR3 reads CSVALAGGREQYF. The CDR3 bases are TGCAGCGTTGCACTAGCAGGAGGGCGGGAGCAGTACTTC.

The chain joins TRBV7-3 to TRBJ2-7, with 10 bases matching TRBD1. V lost 1 base to trimming and J lost 6 bases; unmatched junction nucleotides: 3. The CDR3 is 14 residues long. The V gene's germline CDR1 is SGHTA and CDR2 FQGTGA. CDR3 region: CASSLRDRGPEQYF. CDR3 nucleotide sequence: TGTGCCAGCAGCTTAAGGGACAGGGGCCCCGAGCAGTACTTC. The full variable domain, completed using reference TRBV7-3 and TRBJ2-7, is GAGVSQTPSNKVTEKGKYVELRCDPISGHTALYWYRQSLGQGPEFLIYFQGTGAADDSGLPNDRFFAVRPEGSVSTLKIQRTERGDSAVYLCASSLRDRGPEQYFGPGTRLTVT.

This clonotype was detected many times. V gene TRBV25-1 combines with J gene TRBJ1-1; TRBD1 aligns across 10 bases. Germline CDR1 MGHDK, CDR2 SYGVNS. The CDR3 spans 15 residues. J was trimmed by 6 bases and V by 6 bases; bases with no gene match: 10. The CDR3 is CASRDGTGEFSEAFF. DNA of the CDR3: TGTGCCAGCAGAGACGGGACAGGGGAATTCTCTGAAGCTTTCTTT.

The chain links TRBV6-4 to TRBJ2-7; D is unclear. With 8 bases removed from V and 5 bases from J, the gap between germline ends came to 16 bases. The CDR3 totals 13 residues. The V gene's germline CDR1 is MRHNA and CDR2 SNTAGT. This CDR3 is CASRARVFDEQYF. In DNA, the CDR3 is TGTGCCAGCCGGGCACGGGTATTCGACGAGCAGTACTTC.

This clonotype was counted ten times or more. The chain combines TRBV20-1 with TRBJ1-1; the D gene is possibly TRBD1 (5 bases). Germline CDR1 and CDR2: DFQATT and SNEGSKA (reference sequence). V was pared by 1 base and J by 1 base, with 13 bases between. CDR3 length equals 15 residues. The CDR3 protein is CSARAPQTANTEAFF. The CDR3 coding sequence is TGCAGTGCTAGAGCCCCACAGACAGCGAACACTGAAGCTTTCTTT.

The chain combines TRBV3-2 with TRBJ2-1; TRBD2 is the table's D call and was not checked against the DNA. TRBV3-2 represents a pseudogene. The CDR3 spans 17 residues. CDR3 DNA sequence: TGTGCCAGCAGCCAGGTGGGGTGGAGCGGGAGAAGGGATGAGCAGTTCTTC. Its protein is CASSQVGWSGRRDEQFF.

This rearrangement joins TRBV18 to TRBJ2-7; D might be TRBD2 (5 bases). This CDR3 is 13 amino acids long. CDR1 is KGHSH and CDR2 is LQKENI in the germline V gene. V dropped 5 bases and J dropped 5 bases, with 13 bases sitting between them. Here the CDR3 DNA reads TGTGCCAGCTCATCCCCTGGGGAGAACGAGCAGTACTTC. Its translation is CASSSPGENEQYF.

A single count supports this clonotype. The CDR3 does not end in the conserved phenylalanine or tryptophan, so this is likely a read error. This chain uses TRBV28 with TRBJ2-4; D remains unclear. The V gene's germline CDR1 is MDHEN and CDR2 SYDVKM. Trimming stripped 11 bases from V and 8 bases from J, with 19 bases between. The CDR3 contains 13 residues. This CDR3 is CAPYLGSLDIQYS. The CDR3, as DNA: TGTGCCCCGTACTTAGGGTCGTTGGACATTCAGTACTCC.

Ten or more counts support this clonotype. CDR3: CASGPGGAAYEQYF. The CDR3, as DNA: TGTGCCAGCGGGCCGGGAGGGGCCGCCTACGAGCAGTACTTC. This rearrangement joins TRBV7-9 to TRBJ2-7; TRBD2 aligns across 8 bases. V lost 8 bases, J lost 2 bases, and 8 bases stayed unmatched. The CDR3 length is 14 residues. Germline loops: CDR1 SEHNR, CDR2 FQNEAQ (reference sequence). Based on the CDR3 plus reference TRBV7-9 and TRBJ2-7, the full variable domain is DTGVSQNPRHKITKRGQNVTFRCDPISEHNRLYWYRQTLGQGPEFLTYFQNEAQLEKSRLLSDRFSAERPKGSFSTLEIQRTEQGDSAMYLCASGPGGAAYEQYFGPGTRLTVT.

This clonotype came up many times. CDR3 sequence: CASSGTGTTGELFF. DNA for the CDR3: TGTGCCAGCAGCGGGACAGGGACCACCGGGGAGCTGTTTTTT. This chain joins TRBV6-1 and TRBJ2-2; TRBD1 agrees at 9 bases. The CDR3 spans 14 residues. Trimming cost V 6 bases and J 4 bases; bases outside gene matches: 3. CDR1 and CDR2 (germline): MNHNS, SASEGT.

CDR3 DNA sequence: TGCGCCAGCAGCCCCGCCTCTAGCGGGAGGTACGAGCAAGAGACCCAGTACTTC. Translating it yields CASSPASSGRYEQETQYF. The chain uses TRBV5-1 and TRBJ2-5, with 11 bases lining up with TRBD2. The length of the CDR3 is 18 residues. Per the germline V gene, CDR1 is SGHRS and CDR2 is YFSETQ. Trimming took 4 bases from V and 2 from J; bases not matched to a gene: 13.

The chain recombines TRBV6-2 or TRBV6-3 with TRBJ2-1, with unresolved D. The germline V gene encodes CDR1 MNHEY and CDR2 SVGEGT. Trimming removed 2 bases from V and 5 bases from J, with 7 bases in between. This CDR3 has 13 residues. The CDR3 region has the DNA TGTGCCAGCAGTTACGGGTTTCACAATGAGCAGTTCTTC. This gives the protein CASSYGFHNEQFF.

To note about this clonotype: In this CDR3 the conserved last residue, phenylalanine or tryptophan, is missing, so a read error is likely. Here the CDR3 reads CSVEYRPRGYTL. The DNA for the CDR3 is TGCAGCGTTGAGTACAGGCCCCGCGGCTACACCCTC. V gene TRBV29-1 combines with J gene TRBJ1-2; weak D call: TRBD1 (5 bases). The germline V gene encodes CDR1 SQVTM and CDR2 ANQGSEA. The CDR3 has 12 residues. Trimming pared 3 bases from V and 8 bases from J, leaving 13 bases between.

As to this clonotype: An end of the junction differs from the germline gene, which may be a read error. The rearrangement joins TRBV10-1 to TRBJ2-1; perhaps D is TRBD1 or TRBD2 (6 bases each). The length of the CDR3 is 13 residues. The germline gives CDR1 WNHNN, CDR2 SYGVQD (reference sequence). The CDR3 bases are TGCGCCAGCAGCGGGGACCTACGTCGGGGGCAGATCTTC. It codes for CASSGDLRRGQIF.

The chain carries TRBV15 and TRBJ1-2; D possibly corresponds to TRBD1 (5 bases). CDR3 length equals 13 residues. In germline, CDR1 is LNHNV, CDR2 YYDKDF (reference sequence). Deletions cut 0 bases from V and 8 bases from J, with 10 bases between. CDR3 nucleotide sequence: TGTGCCACCAGCAGAGAGGGACGGGTAGGCTACACCTTC. Amino acids: CATSREGRVGYTF.

V usage is TRBV20-1 and J usage is TRBJ2-1; 10 bases fit TRBD2. J gave up 7 bases and V 7 bases, and 4 bases lay outside the gene matches. There are 12 residues in the CDR3. Germline CDR1 is DFQATT and CDR2 is SNEGSKA (reference sequence). The CDR3 loop reads CSVPGLANEQFF. CDR3 bases: TGCAGTGTTCCGGGACTAGCGAATGAGCAGTTCTTC.

This clonotype was seen more than once but under ten times. The V gene is TRBV27, the J gene TRBJ1-5; 7 bases are a match to TRBD1. V was clipped by 2 bases and J by 0 bases; unmatched bases: 10. The CDR3 runs 18 residues. Germline V gene lookup returns CDR1 MNHEY and CDR2 SMNVEV (reference sequence). As DNA, the CDR3 is TGTGCCAGCAGTTTACGGAGGCAGGGGGAATATAGCAATCAGCCCCAGCATTTT. Protein sequence: CASSLRRQGEYSNQPQHF.

This clonotype was seen ten or more times. V is TRBV12-3 or TRBV12-4 and J is TRBJ1-5; 8 positions match TRBD1. Trimming took 6 bases from V and 4 from J; bases not matched to a gene: 8. The CDR3 covers 15 residues. The CDR3 DNA is TGTGCCAGCAGGTGGGGAACAGGGGGGAATCAGCCCCAGCATTTT. Translated: CASRWGTGGNQPQHF.

As regards this clonotype: A read error may account for a junction end that differs from germline. This sequence joins TRBV19 and TRBJ1-4; weak D call: TRBD1 (5 bases). This CDR3 region has 15 residues. In germline, CDR1 is LNHDA, CDR2 SQIVND (reference sequence). The CDR3 nucleotides read TGTGCCAGTAGTATAGGACGGACAACTAATGGAAAACTGTTTTTT. Encoded protein: CASSIGRTTNGKLFF.

V and J are TRBV9 and TRBJ2-1; D remains ambiguous. Trimming left V 4 bases short and J 6 bases short, with 14 bases between. Germline lookup yields CDR1 SGDLS and CDR2 YYNGEE. This CDR3 region has 14 residues. As DNA, the CDR3 is TGTGCCAGCAGCCAATCCTCGGTCAGCAATGAGCAGTTCTTC. Protein product: CASSQSSVSNEQFF.

The chain is built from TRBV9 and TRBJ2-4; D gene uncertain. Germline V gene lookup returns CDR1 SGDLS and CDR2 YYNGEE. This CDR3 has 12 amino acids. Trimming took off 0 bases at V and 8 bases at J, with 6 bases between the two ends. The CDR3, as DNA: TGTGCCAGCAGCGTAGAACCCCACATTCAGTACTTC. This encodes CASSVEPHIQYF.

This clonotype has at least ten counts. The V and J genes are TRBV5-4 and TRBJ2-1; 8 nucleotides align to TRBD2. CDR1 and CDR2 from the germline V gene are SGHNT and YYREEE (reference sequence). J gave up 2 bases and V 0 bases, and 4 bases lay outside the gene matches. The CDR3 length is 16 residues. CDR3 in DNA: TGTGCCAGCAGCTTGGGTAATAGCGGGACCTACAATGAGCAGTTCTTC. It specifies CASSLGNSGTYNEQFF.

Ten or more counts support this clonotype. The gene calls are TRBV27 and TRBJ2-1; D not resolved. V was cut by 1 base and J by 2 bases, with 9 bases left in between. The CDR3 sequence is 15 residues long. Germline assignment: CDR1 MNHEY and CDR2 SMNVEV (reference sequence). The CDR3 protein is CASSLFSGTYNEQFF. In DNA, the CDR3 is TGTGCCAGCAGTTTATTTTCCGGAACCTACAATGAGCAGTTCTTC.

This chain connects TRBV10-3 to TRBJ1-6, with 8 bases aligning to TRBD1. CDR3 length: 14 amino acids. The germline V gene encodes CDR1 ENHRY and CDR2 SYGVKD. V lost 10 bases, J lost 10 bases, and 12 bases stayed unmatched. In DNA, the CDR3 is TGTGCCACCAACCTCGGACAGGGTAAATCACCCCTCCACTTT. Its protein is CATNLGQGKSPLHF.